The 16 T cell receptor beta chains presented below share a single source sample, sequenced in a study of radiotherapy plus CTLA-4 blockade in lung cancer. Here immunoSEQ multiplex PCR was the method, and the copy in TCRdb shows in-frame clones only, minus some. The sample has about 45,000 clones, roughly 76% seen once. The sequenced sample was peripheral blood, obtained from a patient treated with radiotherapy plus ipilimumab. These receptors were collected from a human donor with non-small cell lung cancer who had a complete response to radiotherapy plus ipilimumab.

The rearrangement uses TRBV5-1 and TRBJ2-3; TRBD1 agrees at 7 bases. V shed 3 bases and J 4 bases; nucleotides not matched to a gene: 5. CDR1 and CDR2 from the germline V gene are SGHRS and YFSETQ. There are 14 residues in the CDR3. Here the CDR3 reads CASSSARGPDTQYF. CDR3 in DNA: TGCGCCAGCAGCTCAGCGAGGGGGCCAGATACGCAGTATTTT.

The chain combines TRBV6-1 with TRBJ2-7; TRBD2 agrees at 7 bases. Trimming took 3 bases from V and 0 from J; bases not matched to a gene: 2. The germline gives CDR1 MNHNS, CDR2 SASEGT. This CDR3 is built from 14 residues. The CDR3 spells CASSDTGGSYEQYF. The CDR3 nucleotides are TGTGCCAGCAGTGATACGGGGGGCTCCTACGAGCAGTACTTC.

The rearrangement joins TRBV13 to TRBJ2-3; 8 bases map to TRBD1. Germline V CDR1 and CDR2: PRHDT, FYEKMQ (reference sequence). The junction had 8 bases not matched to a gene; V was cut back by 2 bases and J by 4 bases. The CDR3 covers 16 residues. Here the CDR3 DNA reads TGTGCCAGCAGCTTAACGATGACAGGGGCCCCAGATACGCAGTATTTT. Translating it yields CASSLTMTGAPDTQYF. Supplemented by reference TRBV13 and TRBJ2-3, the full variable domain reads AAGVIQSPRHLIKEKRETATLKCYPIPRHDTVYWYQQGPGQDPQFLISFYEKMQSDKGSIPDRFSAQQFSDYHSELNMSSLELGDSALYFCASSLTMTGAPDTQYFGPGTRLTVL.

V usage is TRBV2 and J usage is TRBJ2-3; D remains ambiguous. V lost 2 bases to trimming and J lost 10 bases, with 19 bases between them. CDR1 is SNHLY, CDR2 FYNNEI, per germline. The CDR3 runs to 15 residues. In nucleotides, the CDR3 is TGTGCCAGCAGTGAATCCAGGTTGAGCCGCTGGGCGCAGTATTTT. As protein: CASSESRLSRWAQYF.

V and J are TRBV6-6 and TRBJ2-7; a possible D gene is TRBD1 (7 bases). This CDR3 is 15 amino acids long. From germline, CDR1 is MNHNY and CDR2 SVGAGI (reference sequence). V was clipped by 5 bases and J by 5 bases, with 19 bases between them. The DNA of the CDR3 is TGTGCCAGCAGTGCGAACAGGGGTGGAGGGAACGAGCAGTACTTC. Translated, it gives CASSANRGGGNEQYF.

This clone was found once. The chain employs TRBV6-1 and TRBJ2-5, with no clear D. The V gene's germline CDR1 is MNHNS and CDR2 SASEGT. The CDR3 is 13 amino acids. The V gene lost 6 bases and the J gene lost 4 bases, with 12 bases spanning the gap. This CDR3 reads CASRKTERETQYF. The CDR3 DNA is TGTGCCAGCAGAAAAACAGAGAGAGAGACCCAGTACTTC.

The V gene is TRBV6-5, the J gene TRBJ1-6; D unresolved. V lost 5 bases and J lost 10, with 12 bases in between. The germline V gene encodes CDR1 MNHEY and CDR2 SVGAGI. The CDR3 sequence is 13 residues long. CDR3 nucleotide sequence: TGTGCCAGCAGTGAGGAGGGAGGGTCACCCCTCCACTTT. It yields the protein CASSEEGGSPLHF.

The chain carries TRBV5-6 and TRBJ1-1, with TRBD1 as a possible D gene (5 bases). V lost 6 bases, J lost 9 bases, and 18 bases lay in between. The length of the CDR3 is 13 residues. Per the germline V gene, CDR1 is SGHDT and CDR2 is YYEEEE. This CDR3 reads CASTTDGWTKAFF. CDR3 DNA: TGTGCCAGCACCACTGACGGCTGGACAAAAGCTTTCTTT.

The V and J genes are TRBV5-1 and TRBJ2-7; 10 bases map to TRBD1. Germline assignment: CDR1 SGHRS and CDR2 YFSETQ. The CDR3 has 16 residues. V lost 2 bases and J lost 7; bases outside the gene matches: 12. The CDR3, as DNA: TGCGCCAGCAGCTTAGGGACTTGGACAGGGGGAGGAGAGCAGTACTTC. Translation gives CASSLGTWTGGGEQYF. The entire variable domain, with the rest obtained from reference TRBV5-1 and TRBJ2-7, is as follows: KAGVTQTPRYLIKTRGQQVTLSCSPISGHRSVSWYQQTPGQGLQFLFEYFSETQRNKGNFPGRFSGRQFSNSRSEMNVSTLELGDSALYLCASSLGTWTGGGEQYFGPGTRLTVT.

This clone was counted a few times. The V gene is TRBV10-3, the J gene TRBJ2-5; D remains ambiguous. The CDR3 loop spans 13 amino acids. Trimming left V 10 bases short and J 5 bases short, with 17 bases between. Germline V gene sequence: CDR1 ENHRY, CDR2 SYGVKD. The CDR3 loop is CATAAGFGETQYF. CDR3 nucleotide sequence: TGTGCCACTGCGGCCGGGTTTGGCGAGACCCAGTACTTC.

The rearrangement joins TRBV9 to TRBJ1-1; TRBD1 matches 7 bases. Trimming removed 4 bases from V and 5 bases from J; junction bases left unmatched: 8. The CDR3 covers 14 residues. CDR1 and CDR2 (germline): SGDLS, YYNGEE. For the CDR3, the DNA is TGTGCCAGCAGCAGACAGGGAATTGGAACTGAAGCTTTCTTT. Residues: CASSRQGIGTEAFF.

This clone was seen once. The chain couples TRBV7-2 to TRBJ2-3; D is unresolved. CDR3 size: 16 residues. Per the germline V gene, CDR1 is SGHTA and CDR2 is FQGNSA. The ends were cut back, 1 base at V and 1 base at J, with 12 bases in the middle. CDR3 sequence (DNA): TGTGCCAGCAGCTTAGGGGCGACCTTAGGCACAGATACGCAGTATTTT. Protein sequence: CASSLGATLGTDTQYF.

The chain employs TRBV7-8 and TRBJ2-1; 15 nucleotides match TRBD2. CDR1 is SGHVS and CDR2 is FQNEAQ in the germline V gene. This CDR3 is 17 amino acids long. V dropped 6 bases and J dropped 8; count of bases not matched to a gene: 11. This chain's CDR3 is CASSLRTSGGAYDEQFF. The CDR3, as DNA: TGTGCCAGCAGTCTTAGGACTAGCGGGGGGGCGTACGATGAGCAGTTCTTC.

This chain connects TRBV7-6 to TRBJ1-3; perhaps TRBD1 as D (5 bases). Germline V gene lookup returns CDR1 SGHVS and CDR2 FNYEAQ. V lost 1 base, J lost 5 bases, and 18 bases lay in between. The CDR3 is made up of 17 amino acids. Written as DNA, the CDR3 is TGTGCCAGCAGCTTAGACGCAGGGATGGATCTTAGAAACACCATATATTTT. Translated: CASSLDAGMDLRNTIYF.

The genes are TRBV27 and TRBJ1-3; 7 bases line up with TRBD1. The CDR3 has 18 residues. CDR1 and CDR2 (germline): MNHEY, SMNVEV (reference sequence). V shed 5 bases and J 0 bases; nucleotides not matched to a gene: 13. The CDR3 bases are TGTGCCAGCAGTCCCGACAGGGCCGGAGGGCGCTCTGGAAACACCATATATTTT. Its protein product is CASSPDRAGGRSGNTIYF.

J is TRBJ2-7 and V is TRBV6-5; TRBD1 matches 8 bases. The CDR3 consists of 14 residues. V dropped 7 bases and J dropped 3; count of bases not matched to a gene: 8. CDR1 is MNHEY, CDR2 SVGAGI, per germline. CDR3 sequence: CASTQGQGFYEQYF. The CDR3 DNA sequence: TGTGCCAGCACCCAAGGACAGGGTTTCTACGAGCAGTACTTC.